This T cell receptor beta chain was sequenced during a study of OX40 agonist ivuxolimab in advanced cancers. Findings of the study overall: Partial responders treated at 0.1-3.0 mg/kg exhibited clonal expansion among the lowest measured.

Clones were sequenced by immunoSEQ multiplex PCR, and TCRdb holds only the in-frame ones, with some missing. The repertoire holds about 98,000 clones, with 85% to 95% as singletons. Concerning this clone: The antigen is undetermined.

Germline trimming cut 6 bases from V and 2 bases from J; bases unmatched to any gene: 3. The length of the CDR3 is 13 residues. CDR1 and CDR2 from the germline V gene are MNHNS and SASEGT. The starting material was CD4+ or CD8+ T cells sorted from blood, obtained in a trial of the OX40 agonist ivuxolimab. The origin of this receptor is an adult with an advanced solid tumor such as melanoma, head and neck, liver or kidney cancer. The gene calls are TRBV6-1 and TRBJ1-1; the match to TRBD1 covers 7 bases. The CDR3 sequence: CASSRGGNTEAFF. The CDR3, as DNA: TGTGCCAGCAGCAGGGGGGGAAACACTGAAGCTTTCTTT.